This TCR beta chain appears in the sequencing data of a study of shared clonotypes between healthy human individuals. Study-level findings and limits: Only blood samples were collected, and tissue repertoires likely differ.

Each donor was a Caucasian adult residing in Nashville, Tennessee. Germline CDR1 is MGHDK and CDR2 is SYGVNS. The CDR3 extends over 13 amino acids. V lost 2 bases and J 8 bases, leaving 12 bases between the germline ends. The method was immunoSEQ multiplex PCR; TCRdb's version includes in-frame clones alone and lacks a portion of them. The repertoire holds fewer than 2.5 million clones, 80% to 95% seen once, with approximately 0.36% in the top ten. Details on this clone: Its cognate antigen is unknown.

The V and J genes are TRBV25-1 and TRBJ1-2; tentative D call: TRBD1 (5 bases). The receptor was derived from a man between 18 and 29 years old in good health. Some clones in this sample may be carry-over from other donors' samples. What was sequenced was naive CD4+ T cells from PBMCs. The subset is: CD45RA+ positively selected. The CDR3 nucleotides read TGTGCCAGCAGTGAAGGGGCGAGGCAAGGCTACACCTTC. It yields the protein CASSEGARQGYTF.